This T cell receptor (beta chain) was observed in a study of blood T cell repertoires in COVID-19 (dated by TCRdb to 2020 to 2022). With respect to the entire study: Samples covering the acute and convalescent phases of COVID-19 were provided by collaborators in the United States, Italy and Spain. The material from the prospective study consisted of cDNA or gDNA derived from T cells, B-cell-depleted T cells, or PBMCs. Where HLA class I and class II types were available, the types were taken from metadata supplied by the sample provider, not from assay-based typing. Deeply sampled blood TCRbeta repertoires from subjects exposed to, actively infected with, or recovered from COVID-19 were included in the dataset. A freely available public database, intended as a resource for researchers studying the immune response to SARS-CoV-2, is where the repertoires were released. Samples were obtained from the ongoing ImmuneRACE study (first 160 participants) and from 950 to 1,500 subjects provided by 6 global collaborators. A de-identified subject ID, COVID-19 status, age in years and sex were almost always included in the sample metadata.

In the germline V gene (reference sequence), CDR1 corresponds to GTSNPN and CDR2 to SVGIG. Germline trimming: 4 bases from V, 2 bases from J; junction bases outside gene matches: 11. Including cysteine and phenylalanine, the CDR3 has 16 amino acids. The only DNA kept is the CDR3, 48 bases in frame from the first base. Enrolling through a virtual design, the prospective study's participants ranged in age from roughly 18 to 90 years and lived across some 22 United States geographic areas. In the prospective study, participants were assigned to cohorts based on the clinical history participants reported in a screening survey and a study questionnaire. ImmuneRACE Cohort 3 recovered participants were defined by two consecutive negative NP/OP PCR tests, healthcare professional clearance, or symptom resolution. In the prospective study, whole blood, serum and a nasopharyngeal or oropharyngeal swab were collected from each participant by mobile phlebotomists. Additional blood draws and questionnaires over an approximately two-month period could optionally be provided by prospective study participants. Prospective study blood samples were shipped either frozen or at room temperature before DNA extraction.

Overall study results and their limits: The quantity of clinical and demographic metadata differed by source and by participant and was supplied without curation.

This clone was picked up a small number of times. There is no known antigen for this receptor. No much larger clone exists at a distance of one base, and base qualities are not known. TCRbeta CDR3 regions were amplified from genomic DNA by means of the immunoSEQ Assay, a bias-controlled multiplex PCR. Concerning the study's data processing: The number of nucleated cells in each sample was estimated by amplification of reference gene primers within the assay. Sequence reads were collapsed and filtered to measure the absolute abundance of every unique TCRbeta CDR3 rearrangement. For each sample, productive Simpson clonality was calculated as the square root of Simpson's diversity index across productive rearrangements. The table was pulled from immuneACCESS by TCRdb, which kept in-frame rearrangements only. Such tables lose some clones; where checked, under half of the loss comes from unresolved V genes, and the rest has no known cause. V, J and clone size are those of that table, while D and trimming were read from the DNA. In this sample the table shows some 390,000 clones, roughly 89% of which occur a single time. In total, the top ten clones hold 1.7% of the sample.

The clonotype was recovered from a woman aged 25 to 39 who had recovered from COVID-19. The sample consisted of PBMCs or T cells enriched from blood (not recorded which). This chain joins TRBV30 to TRBJ2-1, and TRBD2 aligns with 7 junction nucleotides. The nucleotide sequence is TGTGCCTGGACCCCCCCGGTGGGAGGGACCTACAATGAGCAGTTCTTC. Its translation is CAWTPPVGGTYNEQFF.